Listed below are T cell receptor beta chains from one sample, sequenced in a study of shared clonotypes between healthy human individuals. The repertoire was sequenced with immunoSEQ multiplex PCR; TCRdb's copy has only in-frame clones and lacks some. The sample contains roughly 2.6 million clones, more than 80% of which appear only once. The sequencing input was naive CD4+ T cells sorted from blood. These receptors were obtained from a man younger than 35 in good health. Each CDR3 is given with its conserved first and last residue. D genes are given only for firm matches. Only some rows state a clone size, as once, few, many or a class for expanded clones.

16	-	TRBV2	-	TRBJ2-6	CASIRDTNSGANVLTF	TGTGCCAGCATCCGGGACACCAACTCTGGGGCCAACGTCCTGACTTTC
17	-	TRBV9	-	TRBJ2-7	CASSPHPAGQFAHEQYF	TGTGCCAGCAGCCCCCACCCGGCCGGACAGTTCGCCCACGAGCAGTACTTC
13	-	TRBV9	-	TRBJ2-1	CASGGNSYNEQFF	TGTGCCAGCGGGGGTAATTCCTACAATGAGCAGTTCTTC
14	-	TRBV6-5	-	TRBJ2-5	CASSRGVNGETQYF	TGTGCCAGCAGCCGGGGCGTTAACGGGGAGACCCAGTACTTC
14	-	TRBV9	TRBD1	TRBJ2-5	CASSPGQGQETQYF	TGTGCCAGCAGCCCAGGACAGGGGCAAGAGACCCAGTACTTC
11	-	TRBV7-9	-	TRBJ2-5	CASSSGGTQYF	TGTGCCAGCAGCTCCGGGGGGACCCAGTACTTC
16	-	TRBV7-8	TRBD1	TRBJ1-6	CASSLGSGTGNSPLHF	TGTGCCAGCAGCTTAGGATCAGGGACAGGGAATTCACCCCTCCACTTT
15	-	TRBV28	-	TRBJ2-7	CASKRLGQQYYEQYF	TGTGCCAGTAAGAGACTCGGACAGCAGTACTACGAGCAGTACTTC
16	once	TRBV5-4	-	TRBJ1-2	CASSLGSGGTNYGYTF	TGTGCCAGCAGCTTAGGGAGTGGAGGAACTAACTATGGCTACACCTTC
14	-	TRBV5-1	-	TRBJ2-1	CASSLDPRYNEQFF	TGCGCCAGCAGCTTGGACCCGAGATACAATGAGCAGTTCTTC
14	-	TRBV5-1	-	TRBJ2-3	CASSLGPESDTQYF	TGCGCCAGCAGCTTGGGACCAGAGTCAGATACGCAGTATTTT
15	-	TRBV4-2	-	TRBJ1-5	CASSQATASNQPQHF	TGTGCCAGCAGCCAGGCGACAGCGTCAAATCAGCCCCAGCATTTT
18	-	TRBV10-2	TRBD2	TRBJ2-7	CASSGWDRTSGRASEQYF	TGCGCCAGCAGTGGCTGGGACAGGACTAGCGGGAGGGCCTCCGAGCAGTACTTC
13	-	TRBV30	-	TRBJ2-5	CAWLGPNEETQYF	TGTGCCTGGCTGGGTCCTAACGAAGAGACCCAGTACTTC
15	-	TRBV6-4	-	TRBJ1-5	CASRKDGANNQPQHF	TGTGCCAGCAGGAAGGATGGGGCAAACAATCAGCCCCAGCATTTT
13	few	TRBV6-5	TRBD1	TRBJ1-5	CASSQGALSPQHF	TGTGCCAGCAGCCAGGGGGCCCTCAGCCCCCAGCATTTT
12	-	TRBV30	-	TRBJ1-2	CAWSVPGGGYTF	TGTGCCTGGAGTGTACCGGGAGGGGGCTACACCTTC
17	once	TRBV11-2	TRBD2	TRBJ2-2	CASSLGLAGGGTGELFF	TGTGCCAGCAGCTTAGGTCTGGCGGGAGGGGGGACCGGGGAGCTGTTTTTT
15	-	TRBV7-9	TRBD1	TRBJ1-1	CASSSSGTGGVEAFF	TGTGCCAGCAGCTCCTCCGGGACAGGGGGCGTTGAAGCTTTCTTT
13	-	TRBV19	-	TRBJ2-3	CASSAEAWNTQYF	TGTGCCAGTAGTGCGGAGGCATGGAATACGCAGTATTTT
15	-	TRBV19	TRBD1	TRBJ1-6	CASKITGVENSPLHF	TGTGCCAGTAAGATCACAGGGGTCGAGAATTCACCCCTCCACTTT
15	-	TRBV18	-	TRBJ2-5	CASSPPRRTQETQYF	TGTGCCAGCTCACCACCACGACGAACCCAAGAGACCCAGTACTTC
13	-	TRBV10-1	-	TRBJ1-2	CASPPPGVCGYTF	TGCGCCAGCCCCCCCCCAGGGGTATGTGGCTACACCTTC
15	-	TRBV18	TRBD2	TRBJ2-7	CASSPGLEFTYEQYF	TGTGCCAGCTCGCCCGGACTAGAATTCACTTACGAGCAGTACTTC
14	-	TRBV5-1	-	TRBJ1-2	CASSLSQGGRGYTF	TGCGCCAGCAGCTTGAGCCAGGGAGGTAGGGGCTACACCTTC
13	-	TRBV6-1	-	TRBJ1-2	CASSQENFYGYTF	TGTGCCAGCAGTCAAGAGAATTTCTATGGCTACACCTTC
13	-	TRBV2	-	TRBJ1-1	CASSGQMNTEAFF	TGTGCCAGCTCCGGACAGATGAACACTGAAGCTTTCTTT
13	-	TRBV10-3	-	TRBJ1-1	CASTGTLNTEAFF	TGTGCCAGCACCGGGACTCTGAACACTGAAGCTTTCTTT
15	-	TRBV5-1	-	TRBJ2-7	CASRVSSGVSYEQYF	TGCGCCAGCAGAGTCAGCAGCGGTGTGTCCTACGAGCAGTACTTC
15	-	TRBV5-4	TRBD2	TRBJ2-7	CASSPRTSPDAEQYF	TGTGCCAGCAGCCCTCGGACTAGCCCAGATGCCGAGCAGTACTTC
13	-	TRBV19	-	TRBJ1-4	CASNRQTNEKLFF	TGTGCCAGTAATAGACAGACAAATGAAAAACTGTTTTTT
12	-	TRBV5-1	-	TRBJ2-2	CASSPTTGELFF	TGCGCCAGCAGCCCAACGACCGGGGAGCTGTTTTTT
14	-	TRBV6-8	TRBD2	TRBJ2-7	CARKGLAYSYEQYF	TGTGCCAGGAAGGGACTAGCGTATTCCTACGAGCAGTACTTC
14	-	TRBV30	TRBD2	TRBJ2-3	CAWTSGGAADTQYF	TGTGCCTGGACTAGCGGGGGGGCCGCAGATACGCAGTATTTT
13	-	TRBV19	-	TRBJ2-3	CASSTQTMKTQYF	TGTGCCAGTAGTACCCAGACTATGAAGACGCAGTATTTT
14	-	TRBV19	-	TRBJ1-5	CASRSDGPNQPQHF	TGTGCCAGTAGGTCGGACGGTCCCAATCAGCCCCAGCATTTT
16	-	TRBV6-5	TRBD1	TRBJ2-7	CASSYGPQGPGGEQYF	TGTGCCAGCAGTTACGGCCCGCAGGGGCCAGGGGGAGAGCAGTACTTC
15	-	TRBV6-5	TRBD1	TRBJ1-2	CASRDGITGGYGYTF	TGTGCCAGTCGTGACGGGATTACAGGGGGCTATGGCTACACCTTC
14	-	TRBV10-3	-	TRBJ2-3	CAISEGPQADTQYF	TGTGCCATCAGTGAGGGCCCCCAGGCGGATACGCAGTATTTT
14	-	TRBV10-3	-	TRBJ1-5	CAISGEYSNQPQHF	TGTGCCATCAGTGGGGAATATAGCAATCAGCCCCAGCATTTT
13	-	TRBV4-2	TRBD1	TRBJ1-2	CASSHTGGEGYTF	TGTGCCAGCAGCCATACAGGGGGGGAAGGCTACACCTTC